A single sample is the source of the 20 T cell receptor beta chains below, sequenced in a study of cytomegalovirus exposure and HLA in healthy donors. The PCR had 60 Vbeta and 13 Jbeta primers. Sequencing used immunoSEQ multiplex PCR; TCRdb keeps in-frame clones, though not all of them. The table records about 120,000 clones, about 80% of them present only once. The sequenced material came from PBMCs. These receptors were collected from a man aged 30 to 45 in good health and CMV-seropositive.

The chain is built from TRBV19 and TRBJ2-2, with D possibly TRBD1 on 5 matching bases. The length of the CDR3 is 17 residues. Germline V gene sequence: CDR1 LNHDA, CDR2 SQIVND (reference sequence). V gave up 3 bases and J gave up 4 bases, with 18 bases separating them. In nucleotides, the CDR3 is TGTGCCAGTAGTATTTACCCAATGCAGGGAAGCACCGGGGAGCTGTTTTTT. Protein: CASSIYPMQGSTGELFF.

The rearrangement uses TRBV11-1 and TRBJ2-5, with a weak D call TRBD1 (5 bases). Trimming removed 5 bases from V and 2 bases from J, with 12 bases in between. This CDR3 spans 14 amino acids. The germline gives CDR1 SGHAT, CDR2 FQDESV (reference sequence). CDR3 DNA sequence: TGTGCCAGCAGCCGATCGACAGTACAAGAGACCCAGTACTTC. Its protein is CASSRSTVQETQYF.

This clone was observed a handful of times. This chain links TRBV5-5 with TRBJ2-7; TRBD1 matches 10 bases. The CDR3 is 18 amino acids. V was pared by 3 bases and J by 0 bases, with 12 bases of the junction left unmatched. Per germline, CDR1 SGHKS and CDR2 YYEKEE (reference sequence). CDR3 region: CASSSRSDRGPISYEQYF. CDR3 DNA sequence: TGTGCCAGCAGCTCCCGGAGCGACAGGGGGCCGATCTCCTACGAGCAGTACTTC.

As DNA, the CDR3 is TGCGCCAGCAGCTTGGGAACTAGCTCTCAAGAGACCCAGTACTTC. Protein: CASSLGTSSQETQYF. V gene TRBV5-1 combines with J gene TRBJ2-5; D might be TRBD2 (6 bases). Germline V gene sequence: CDR1 SGHRS, CDR2 YFSETQ. The length of the CDR3 is 15 residues. Between the trimmed V and J ends, which lost 0 bases and 2 bases, there was a span of 11 bases.

The V call is TRBV5-1, the J call TRBJ2-1; TRBD2 matches 7 bases. The germline V gene has CDR1 SGHRS and CDR2 YFSETQ. The CDR3 runs 16 residues. V was clipped by 1 base and J by 8 bases; unmatched bases: 12. The CDR3 spells CASSLRLLASSYEQFF. As DNA, the CDR3 is TGCGCCAGCAGCTTGCGCCTACTAGCGTCTAGCTATGAGCAGTTCTTC.

The chain couples TRBV19 to TRBJ2-3; D is unclear. Germline values: CDR1 LNHDA, CDR2 SQIVND (reference sequence). Trimming pared 1 base from V and 5 bases from J, leaving 7 bases between. This CDR3 spans 13 amino acids. The CDR3 nucleotides read TGTGCCAGTAGTATAGTGCAGGAAGATACGCAGTATTTT. Its translation is CASSIVQEDTQYF.

Here the CDR3 reads CASSSGNYTDTQYF. CDR3 nucleotide sequence: TGTGCCAGCAGTAGCGGGAATTACACAGATACGCAGTATTTT. This chain joins TRBV6-5 and TRBJ2-3, with 7 bases aligning to TRBD2. This CDR3 contains 14 residues. J was trimmed by 2 bases and V by 5 bases; bases with no gene match: 4. Germline V gene data show CDR1 as MNHEY and CDR2 as SVGAGI.

This rearrangement joins TRBV2 to TRBJ2-7; 9 nucleotides agree with TRBD1. The CDR3 contains 14 residues. Germline CDR1 reads SNHLY; CDR2 reads FYNNEI. The V segment lost 4 bases and the J segment 3 bases; nucleotides outside the gene matches: 4. The CDR3 DNA reads TGTGCCAGCAGTGGCGGGACAGGGAGCTACGAGCAGTACTTC. Translating it yields CASSGGTGSYEQYF.

V usage is TRBV19 and J usage is TRBJ2-5, with 8 bases matching TRBD2. The DNA matches TRBJ2-7 better at its end, which makes the J call doubtful. In germline, CDR1 is LNHDA, CDR2 SQIVND (reference sequence). This CDR3 has 15 amino acids. The CDR3 sequence is CASSIGVGAGDEQYF. CDR3 bases: TGTGCCAGTAGTATAGGTGTCGGAGCGGGGGACGAGCAGTACTTC.

The chain employs TRBV4-2 and TRBJ1-1; D uncertain. CDR1 is LGHNA, CDR2 YNFKEQ, per germline. The CDR3 has 13 residues. V gave up 0 bases and J gave up 7 bases, with 9 bases separating them. The CDR3 loop reads CASSQEKRDEAFF. The DNA for the CDR3 is TGTGCCAGCAGCCAAGAGAAAAGAGATGAAGCTTTCTTT.

The V gene is TRBV25-1, the J gene TRBJ1-2, with D perhaps TRBD1 (6 bases). Between the trimmed V and J ends, which lost 6 bases and 6 bases, there was a span of 8 bases. The CDR3 is made up of 11 amino acids. The germline V gene encodes CDR1 MGHDK and CDR2 SYGVNS. The CDR3 is CASRQGDGYTF. The CDR3 coding sequence is TGTGCCAGCAGACAGGGAGATGGCTACACCTTC.

The rearrangement uses TRBV6-6 and TRBJ1-4; unclear D gene. This CDR3 region has 14 residues. The germline CDR1 and CDR2 sequences are MNHNY and SVGAGI (reference sequence). V was clipped by 2 bases and J by 5 bases, with 9 bases between them. CDR3 in DNA: TGTGCCAGCAGTTACGGAGGGCCCAATGAAAAACTGTTTTTT. It translates to CASSYGGPNEKLFF.

The chain employs TRBV5-1 and TRBJ1-4; D gene ambiguous. Germline assignment: CDR1 SGHRS and CDR2 YFSETQ. The CDR3 runs 15 residues. The V end lost 4 bases, the J end lost 7 bases, and 17 bases lay between the germline ends. For the CDR3, the DNA is TGCGCCAGCAGCCTGAGACCGGGGTTCAGTGAAAAACTGTTTTTT. Translating it yields CASSLRPGFSEKLFF.

The chain is built from TRBV5-1 and TRBJ1-1; D uncertain. CDR3 size: 14 residues. Germline V gene sequence: CDR1 SGHRS, CDR2 YFSETQ. Between the trimmed V and J ends, which lost 0 bases and 1 base, there was a span of 7 bases. Here the CDR3 reads CASSLGSQNTEAFF. The CDR3 DNA reads TGCGCCAGCAGCTTGGGTAGCCAGAACACTGAAGCTTTCTTT.

This chain uses TRBV25-1 with TRBJ2-6; D gene uncertain. Trimming left V 5 bases short and J 0 bases short, with 14 bases between. Germline loops: CDR1 MGHDK, CDR2 SYGVNS. The CDR3 spans 17 residues. DNA for the CDR3: TGTGCCAGCAGTAACAGCCATACCATCTCTGGGGCCAACGTCCTGACTTTC. Translation: CASSNSHTISGANVLTF.

The chain is built from TRBV11-2 and TRBJ2-1; 9 bases are a match to TRBD2. CDR1 and CDR2 (germline): SGHAT, FQNNGV. The CDR3 runs 16 residues. V shed 6 bases, J shed 6 bases, and the junction held 12 bases outside the gene matches. CDR3 sequence reads: CASRRLSGGPGNEQFF. The CDR3 DNA sequence: TGTGCCAGCAGGCGGCTAAGCGGGGGGCCGGGCAATGAGCAGTTCTTC.

The chain recombines TRBV9 with TRBJ2-2; 9 bases map to TRBD1. In germline, CDR1 is SGDLS, CDR2 YYNGEE. This CDR3 is 16 amino acids long. V shed 2 bases, J shed 2 bases, and the junction held 4 bases outside the gene matches. The CDR3 nucleotides are TGTGCCAGCAGCGTCCACAGGGGGCCCAACACCGGGGAGCTGTTTTTT. Encoded protein: CASSVHRGPNTGELFF.

This sequence joins TRBV10-2 and TRBJ1-2; 8 nucleotides line up with TRBD1. Germline-derived CDR1 and CDR2 are WSHSY and SAAADI. The CDR3 is 14 residues long. The V and J ends lost 2 bases and 6 bases, in that order; junction bases with no gene match: 5. The CDR3 DNA reads TGCGCCAGCAGTGAGACCAGGGGGCATAATGGCTACACCTTC. Translation gives CASSETRGHNGYTF.

The chain links TRBV7-6 to TRBJ2-3; 8 bases match TRBD1. Trimming took 5 bases from V and 3 from J; bases not matched to a gene: 4. The germline gives CDR1 SGHVS, CDR2 FNYEAQ. The CDR3 totals 14 residues. The DNA for the CDR3 is TGTGCCAGCAGCCTCGGACAGGGTACAGATACGCAGTATTTT. It specifies CASSLGQGTDTQYF.

V and J are TRBV2 and TRBJ2-1; 7 nucleotides align to TRBD1. J gave up 7 bases and V 9 bases, and 12 bases lay outside the gene matches. CDR1 is SNHLY and CDR2 is FYNNEI in the germline V gene. This CDR3 region has 14 residues. The CDR3 DNA is TGTGCCAGAAAGCAATCTGGACAGGAGAATGAGCAGTTCTTC. This codes for CARKQSGQENEQFF. The full variable domain, its missing parts supplied by reference TRBV2 and TRBJ2-1, is EPEVTQTPSHQVTQMGQEVILRCVPISNHLYFYWYRQILGQKVEFLVSFYNNEISEKSEIFDDQFSVERPDGSNFTLKIRSTKLEDSAMYFCARKQSGQENEQFFGPGTRLTVL.